This T cell receptor beta chain was recovered during a study of T cells in narcolepsy. Study-wide background: Patients with NT1 or NT2 and healthy control donors were enrolled. Study findings and constraints: Comparing one patient's CSF and blood CD4+ clonotypes highlighted HCRT- and TRIB2-specific autoreactive clonotypes. No autoreactive T cell clone sequences appeared in some memory CD4+ repertoires. Blood of same and different patients, but not healthy controls, reportedly held recurring autoreactive clonotypes.

Turning to this clone: The antigen is not known.

Sequencing was performed with immunoSEQ multiplex PCR; in TCRdb, only in-frame clones are kept and a portion is missing. Of about 33,000 clones in the sample, roughly 88% were seen once. Trimming removed 7 bases at V and 7 bases at J, with 14 bases between. CDR3 size: 13 residues. From germline, CDR1 is MNHEY and CDR2 SVGAGI. Source material: CD45RA- memory CD4+ T cells from PBMCs. This clonotype was sampled from a human donor with narcolepsy. The gene calls are TRBV6-5 and TRBJ1-5, with D tentatively TRBD1 (5 bases). CDR3 in amino acids: CASTPWQGQPQHF. In DNA, the CDR3 is TGTGCCAGCACCCCCTGGCAGGGCCAGCCCCAGCATTTT.